The T cell receptor beta chain under discussion was sequenced for a study of blood T cell repertoires in COVID-19. Study summary: The United States, Italy and Spain supplied acute and convalescent COVID-19 samples. From T cells, B-cell-depleted T cells, or PBMCs came the material, which was cDNA or gDNA.

Per the original methods: Reference gene primers were amplified, and this amplification served to estimate nucleated cell counts. Clones were sequenced by immunoSEQ multiplex PCR, and TCRdb holds only the in-frame ones, with some missing. Clonal size and the V and J genes are those of that table, whereas D and trimming came from the DNA. This table holds about 190,000 clones, around 84% found once. A single count supports this clone. CDR3 length: 14 amino acids. V trimming: 5 bases; J trimming: 3 bases; junction bases outside the gene matches: 6. From germline, CDR1 is LNHDA and CDR2 SQIVND (reference sequence).

The receptor comes from a human donor in a cohort sampled during active COVID-19. Sequenced input: peripheral blood. The rearrangement uses TRBV19 and TRBJ2-5, with TRBD2 matching 7 bases. The CDR3 DNA reads as TGTGCCAGTAGTCCCCGACTAGCTGAAGAGACCCAGTACTTC. Translated: CASSPRLAEETQYF.